What follows describes a single T cell receptor beta chain. The antigen is unknown. The CDR3 runs to 15 residues. Per the germline V gene, CDR1 is MNHEY and CDR2 is SVGEGT. V dropped 2 bases and J dropped 6; count of bases not matched to a gene: 2. TCRdb re-called the RT-PCR reads through MiXCR, storing one row per CDR3 protein. The sample shows about 780,000 distinct CDR3 sequences, around 20% of them seen only once. The sample originates from a study of response to subunit inactivated influenza vaccine. Overall study findings and caveats: Authors suggested that a seasonal influenza vaccination recruits few new T cells each time.

The sequence derives from a man over 45 who received an inactivated influenza vaccine. The chain is built from TRBV6-2 or TRBV6-3 and TRBJ2-1; the match to TRBD2 covers 12 bases. The specimen comprised PBMCs from blood, sampled 4 to 6 days after vaccination. The chain's CDR3 is CASSYGLAGLNEQFF. CDR3 nucleotide sequence: TGTGCCAGCAGTTACGGACTAGCGGGACTCAATGAGCAGTTCTTC.